What follows are 27 T cell receptor beta chains derived from one specimen sequenced in a study of T cells in Graves' hyperthyroidism and ophthalmopathy (dated by TCRdb to 2018 to 2020). The protocol used for the library was multiplex PCR. Data came from an Illumina HiSeq 2000. TCR beta CDR3 regions were amplified from RNA transcripts. The TCR CDR3 was subjected to a first round of RT-PCR using the HTBI primer set and the Qiagen OneStep RT-PCR kit. Using fastp at Q25 and MiXCR, TCRdb reprocessed the public reads and kept productive beta chains. CDR3 protein duplicates are merged, each entry listing the most common genes and DNA. For this sample the table gives approximately 210,000 distinct CDR3 sequences, of which approximately 17% were detected only once. The ten largest clones add up to 50% of the sample. The material sequenced was blood. Receptors originate from a man between 45 and 60 years old with Graves' hyperthyroidism.

Many counts were recorded for this clonotype. V and J are TRBV27 and TRBJ1-5; 10 nucleotides line up with TRBD1. The CDR3 loop spans 15 amino acids. Per germline, CDR1 MNHEY and CDR2 SMNVEV (reference sequence). The junction had 2 bases not matched to a gene; V was cut back by 3 bases and J by 3 bases. The CDR3 protein is CASSLGQGTNQPQHF. CDR3 DNA sequence: TGTGCCAGCAGTTTGGGACAGGGGACCAATCAGCCCCAGCATTTT.

This clonotype was observed many times. CDR3 nucleotides: TGTGCCAGCAGTCGCAACCCGGGCAATGAGCAGTTCTTC. Encoded protein: CASSRNPGNEQFF. J is TRBJ2-1 and V is TRBV28; D is unclear. Trimming took off 5 bases at V and 6 bases at J, with 11 bases between the two ends. Germline CDR1 reads MDHEN; CDR2 reads SYDVKM. The CDR3 spans 13 residues.

This clonotype was recorded only once. This chain uses TRBV20-1 with TRBJ2-7, with D unclear. The CDR3 covers 12 residues. V lost 3 bases to trimming and J lost 3 bases, with 9 bases between them. Germline V lookup: CDR1 DFQATT, CDR2 SNEGSKA (reference sequence). CDR3: CSASNSDYEQYF. The CDR3 DNA reads as TGCAGTGCTAGTAACAGCGACTACGAGCAGTACTTC.

This clonotype has ten or more counts. The chain links TRBV5-1 to TRBJ2-7, with D perhaps being TRBD1 or TRBD2 (5 bases each). V lost 2 bases, J lost 5 bases, and 11 bases lay in between. Germline V gives CDR1 SGHRS, CDR2 YFSETQ. The CDR3 is made up of 13 amino acids. The chain's CDR3 is CASSFGTTDEQYF. CDR3 in DNA: TGCGCCAGCAGCTTCGGGACCACCGACGAGCAGTACTTC.

This clonotype was counted at least ten times. The genes are TRBV18 and TRBJ1-4, with D perhaps matching TRBD1 (5 bases). Germline CDR1 is KGHSH and CDR2 is LQKENI. V lost 2 bases to trimming and J lost 8 bases, with 15 bases between them. This CDR3 spans 15 amino acids. This CDR3 reads CASSPDYQGLEKLFF. As DNA, the CDR3 is TGTGCCAGCTCACCAGACTATCAGGGTCTCGAAAAACTGTTTTTT.

In its sample, this clonotype was seen many times. CDR3 in DNA: TGTGCCAGCAGTACTGACGGGGCGGGTTTCGGCTACACCTTC. This translates into CASSTDGAGFGYTF. This chain joins TRBV12-3 or TRBV12-4 and TRBJ1-2; weak D call: TRBD1 (5 bases). Trimming took 5 bases from V and 8 from J, leaving 18 bases between them. The CDR3 is 14 amino acids.

The sample holds a few counts of this clonotype. Just one base apart from a much larger clone, this may be a read error. The genes are TRBV11-2 and TRBJ2-1; TRBD2 aligns across 7 bases. The CDR3 spans 16 residues. V trimming: 5 bases; J trimming: 5 bases; junction bases outside the gene matches: 12. Germline CDR1 is SGHAT and CDR2 is FQNNGV. CDR3: CASSLSLATVNNEQFF. The CDR3 bases are TGTGCCAGCAGCCTTTCACTAGCGACAGTAAACAATGAGCAGTTCTTC.

This clonotype was recorded many times. The chain joins TRBV10-3 to TRBJ2-4; 9 bases line up with TRBD2. The CDR3 sequence is 15 residues long. J gave up 3 bases and V 6 bases, and 6 bases lay outside the gene matches. The germline CDR1 and CDR2 sequences are ENHRY and SYGVKD. The CDR3 DNA reads TGTGCCATCAGGGACGAGCGGGAGGTCAAAAACATTCAGTACTTC. Translating gives CAIRDEREVKNIQYF.

The chain employs TRBV27 and TRBJ2-3; D may match TRBD1 or TRBD2 (6 bases each). This CDR3 region has 17 residues. V lost 6 bases and J lost 1, with 20 bases in between. The germline gives CDR1 MNHEY, CDR2 SMNVEV (reference sequence). The CDR3 DNA sequence: TGTGCCAGCAGCCCAGATGGGAGGAGGGGGGGCACAGATACGCAGTATTTT. This codes for CASSPDGRRGGTDTQYF.

This clonotype was detected many times. The V and J genes are TRBV3-1 and TRBJ2-7; possibly TRBD1 for D (6 bases). The length of the CDR3 is 12 residues. Trimming shortened V by 1 base and J by 9 bases, and 10 bases separated the two germline ends. From germline, CDR1 is LGHDT and CDR2 YNNKEL (reference sequence). The CDR3 protein is CASSQGGPGQYF. CDR3 DNA sequence: TGTGCCAGCAGCCAAGGGGGGCCTGGGCAGTACTTC.

This clonotype was recorded at least ten times. The gene calls are TRBV10-3 and TRBJ1-1; D not resolved. Trimming stripped 0 bases from V and 1 base from J, with 0 bases between. CDR3 length: 12 amino acids. Germline loops: CDR1 ENHRY, CDR2 SYGVKD. CDR3 nucleotides: TGTGCCATCAGTGAGTCGAACACTGAAGCTTTCTTT. Its protein is CAISESNTEAFF.

In its sample, this clonotype was seen a few times. The chain joins TRBV10-1 to TRBJ2-2; D remains ambiguous. Trimming left V 2 bases short and J 7 bases short, with 5 bases between. This CDR3 has 12 amino acids. Germline V gene lookup returns CDR1 WNHNN and CDR2 SYGVQD (reference sequence). DNA for the CDR3: TGCGCCAGCAGTGAGGGTGGCGGGGAGCTGTTTTTT. It yields the protein CASSEGGGELFF.

This clonotype came up a few times. This sequence joins TRBV9 and TRBJ2-1; 11 bases match TRBD2. The germline V gene encodes CDR1 SGDLS and CDR2 YYNGEE. CDR3 length: 15 amino acids. V trimming: 0 bases; J trimming: 7 bases; junction bases outside the gene matches: 3. The CDR3, as DNA: TGTGCCAGCAGCGTAGGTAGCGGGAGGGAGAATGAGCAGTTCTTC. It is translated as CASSVGSGRENEQFF. Supplemented by reference TRBV9 and TRBJ2-1, the full variable domain reads DSGVTQTPKHLITATGQRVTLRCSPRSGDLSVYWYQQSLDQGLQFLIQYYNGEERAKGNILERFSAQQFPDLHSELNLSSLELGDSALYFCASSVGSGRENEQFFGPGTRLTVL.

J is TRBJ2-1 and V is TRBV24-1, with 10 bases that match TRBD1. Germline-derived CDR1 and CDR2 are KGHDR and SFDVKD. V shed 3 bases, J shed 5 bases, and the junction held 9 bases outside the gene matches. The CDR3 sequence is 17 residues long. CDR3 region: CATSDTTGTGVHNEQFF. The CDR3 DNA sequence: TGTGCCACCAGTGATACTACCGGGACAGGGGTACACAATGAGCAGTTCTTC.

This chain connects TRBV11-3 to TRBJ2-2; possible D gene TRBD2, 6 bases. The CDR3 sequence is 12 residues long. The germline gives CDR1 SGHNT, CDR2 YENEEA. V lost 4 bases and J 6 bases, leaving 6 bases between the germline ends. The CDR3 loop reads CASSWGAGELFF. CDR3 bases: TGTGCCAGCAGCTGGGGGGCCGGGGAGCTGTTTTTT.

The sample holds a few counts of this clonotype. The V and J genes are TRBV7-8 and TRBJ1-5; D gene unclear. V was shortened by 5 bases and J by 4 bases, with 12 bases between the two germline ends. CDR1 and CDR2 (germline): SGHVS, FQNEAQ. CDR3 length: 14 residues. The CDR3 protein is CASSMGRRNQPQHF. In nucleotides, the CDR3 is TGTGCCAGCAGCATGGGCCGCAGGAATCAGCCCCAGCATTTT. The variable domain in full, with the rest retrieved from reference TRBV7-8 and TRBJ1-5, is GAGVSQSPRYKVAKRGQDVALRCDPISGHVSLFWYQQALGQGPEFLTYFQNEAQLDKSGLPSDRFFAERPEGSVSTLKIQRTQQEDSAVYLCASSMGRRNQPQHFGDGTRLSIL.

J is TRBJ2-7 and V is TRBV29-1; 10 nucleotides agree with TRBD1. The length of the CDR3 is 13 residues. Trimming at V came to 5 bases and at J to 7 bases, leaving 8 bases not matched to a gene. CDR1 and CDR2 (germline): SQVTM, ANQGSEA. Here the CDR3 reads CSVRGTGAGEQYF. The CDR3 DNA reads TGCAGCGTTAGGGGGACAGGGGCAGGGGAGCAGTACTTC.

This chain links TRBV28 with TRBJ2-7; 10 positions agree with TRBD1. J was trimmed by 4 bases and V by 5 bases; bases with no gene match: 5. The V gene's germline CDR1 is MDHEN and CDR2 SYDVKM. The CDR3 has 14 residues. In DNA, the CDR3 is TGTGCCAGCAGTCTGGACAGGGGGGATTACGAGCAGTACTTC. It encodes CASSLDRGDYEQYF.

This clonotype was observed at least ten times. V and J are TRBV12-3 or TRBV12-4 and TRBJ2-1; D is perhaps TRBD2 (6 bases). V was trimmed by 4 bases and J by 1 base, leaving 8 bases between them. This CDR3 has 14 residues. The CDR3 DNA sequence: TGTGCCAGCAGTTCGGGAGTATCCTACAATGAGCAGTTCTTC. This gives the protein CASSSGVSYNEQFF.

This clonotype was seen a single time. The chain has TRBV15 and TRBJ2-7; D is perhaps TRBD1 (6 bases). Germline V gives CDR1 LNHNV, CDR2 YYDKDF (reference sequence). The V gene lost 0 bases and the J gene lost 3 bases, with 12 bases spanning the gap. The CDR3 has 15 residues. The CDR3 region has the DNA TGTGCCACCAGCAGAGATAAGGGACACTACTACGAGCAGTACTTC. Its protein is CATSRDKGHYYEQYF.

This clonotype came up many times. This chain connects TRBV12-3 or TRBV12-4 to TRBJ1-1, with a weak D call TRBD1 (6 bases). Deletions cut 3 bases from V and 6 bases from J, with 11 bases between. The CDR3 consists of 13 residues. CDR3 sequence (DNA): TGTGCCAGCAGTTTTAACAGGGTCCCTGAAGCTTTCTTT. This encodes CASSFNRVPEAFF.

This chain links TRBV7-2 with TRBJ1-6; a possible D gene is TRBD1 (5 bases). Germline values: CDR1 SGHTA, CDR2 FQGNSA. Trimming removed 4 bases from V and 7 bases from J, with 23 bases in between. This CDR3 spans 18 amino acids. CDR3 nucleotide sequence: TGTGCCAGCAGCTCCAACTGGGGGGGGGGGGGGGTGAATTCACCCCTCCACTTT. This gives the protein CASSSNWGGGGVNSPLHF.

This clonotype was seen more than once but under ten times. The gene calls are TRBV6-1 and TRBJ2-2; D is uncertain. This CDR3 comprises 12 residues. Trimming shortened V by 7 bases and J by 4 bases, and 7 bases separated the two germline ends. Germline V CDR1 and CDR2: MNHNS, SASEGT. DNA for the CDR3: TGTGCCAGCACCCAAACCACCGGGGAGCTGTTTTTT. Its protein is CASTQTTGELFF.

Points on this clonotype: Just one base apart from a much larger clone, this may be a read error. V and J are TRBV6-1 and TRBJ2-2, with D perhaps TRBD2 (6 bases). Per the germline V gene, CDR1 is MNHNS and CDR2 is SASEGT. The CDR3 is 16 residues long. The CDR3 spells CASSPPRDLNTGEPFF. The DNA of the CDR3 is TGTGCCAGCAGTCCACCCCGGGACTTGAACACCGGGGAGCCGTTTTTT.

The table lists this clonotype with a few counts. This chain joins TRBV12-3 or TRBV12-4 and TRBJ2-2; D is unresolved. The CDR3 has 16 residues. V lost 3 bases to trimming and J lost 1 base, with 12 bases between them. CDR3 loop: CASSFFAVRNTGELFF. The CDR3, as DNA: TGTGCCAGCAGTTTTTTCGCGGTGAGGAACACCGGGGAGCTGTTTTTT.

The chain links TRBV2 to TRBJ1-2; no definite D call. The CDR3 sequence is 14 residues long. Deletions cut 6 bases from V and 5 bases from J, with 16 bases between. The germline CDR1 and CDR2 sequences are SNHLY and FYNNEI. The CDR3 sequence is CASRTAIGFYGYTF. In DNA form, the CDR3 reads TGTGCCAGCAGAACAGCGATTGGGTTTTATGGCTACACCTTC.

The chain joins TRBV4-1 to TRBJ1-1; maybe TRBD1 (6 bases). The CDR3 runs 14 residues. With 3 bases removed from V and 13 bases from J, the gap between germline ends came to 21 bases. The V gene's germline CDR1 is MGHRA and CDR2 YSYEKL. The DNA for the CDR3 is TGCGCCAGCAGCCAGGGGGCGGGGGCCTTCATGGGTTTCTTT. This encodes CASSQGAGAFMGFF.